This T cell receptor (beta chain) is drawn from a study of blood T cell repertoires in COVID-19. Germline V lookup: CDR1 SQVTM, CDR2 ANQGSEA. Trimming took off 1 base at V and 7 bases at J, with 12 bases between the two ends. This CDR3 has 13 residues. Using immunoSEQ multiplex PCR, the repertoire was profiled, and TCRdb retains in-frame clones only, with some absent. The sample yields about 58,000 clones, about four fifths seen once. This receptor was identified in a man aged 80 or over with COVID-19, enrolled during active disease. Sample: peripheral blood. The chain has TRBV29-1 and TRBJ2-3, with D maybe TRBD2 (5 bases). The CDR3 here is CSVEGAGQYTQYF. The CDR3, as DNA: TGCAGCGTTGAAGGGGCGGGCCAATATACGCAGTATTTT.